The present T cell receptor (beta chain) was sequenced within a study of T cell clonality in common variable immunodeficiency. Here immunoSEQ multiplex PCR was the method, and the copy in TCRdb shows in-frame clones only, minus some. The profile covers about 19,000 clones, none occurring a single time. Study-wide results and caveats: Reportedly, TCR beta sequences from common variable immunodeficiency showed fewer deletions and N-nucleotide insertions.

This clone was seen a few times. Antigen: not known. The DNA ends 3 residues before the CDR3 does, and the rest of the CDR3 is filled in from the germline J gene. Diagnosis required reduced IgG, IgA and/or IgM with specific antibody deficiency. Both groups were predominantly of Caucasian heritage. CDR3 length: 14 amino acids. V lost 5 bases to trimming and J lost 0 bases, with 10 bases between them. Germline V gives CDR1 SGHRS, CDR2 YFSETQ. This receptor was identified in a human donor with common variable immunodeficiency. The source material was peripheral blood mononuclear cells. The chain uses TRBV5-1 and TRBJ2-3, with a weak D call TRBD1 (6 bases). The CDR3 spells CASSFDRSTDTQYF. CDR3 DNA (partial): TGCGCCAGCAGTTTTGACAGGAGCACAGATACG. The full variable domain, rest sourced from reference TRBV5-1 and TRBJ2-3, is KAGVTQTPRYLIKTRGQQVTLSCSPISGHRSVSWYQQTPGQGLQFLFEYFSETQRNKGNFPGRFSGRQFSNSRSEMNVSTLELGDSALYLCASSFDRSTDTQYFGPGTRLTVL.